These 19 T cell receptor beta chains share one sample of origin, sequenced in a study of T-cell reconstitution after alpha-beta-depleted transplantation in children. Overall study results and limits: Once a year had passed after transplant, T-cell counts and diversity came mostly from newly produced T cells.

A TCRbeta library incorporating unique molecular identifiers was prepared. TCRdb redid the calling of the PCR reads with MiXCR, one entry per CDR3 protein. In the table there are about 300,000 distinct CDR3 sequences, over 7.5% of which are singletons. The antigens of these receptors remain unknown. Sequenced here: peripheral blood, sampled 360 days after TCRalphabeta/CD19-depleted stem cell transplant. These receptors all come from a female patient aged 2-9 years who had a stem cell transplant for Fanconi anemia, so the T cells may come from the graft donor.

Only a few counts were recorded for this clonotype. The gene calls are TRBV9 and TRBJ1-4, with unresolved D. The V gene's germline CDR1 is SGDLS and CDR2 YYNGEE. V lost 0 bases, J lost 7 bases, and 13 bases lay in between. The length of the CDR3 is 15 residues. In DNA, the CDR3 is TGTGCCAGCAGCGTAGGAGCTGGACCTGGTGAAAAACTGTTTTTT. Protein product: CASSVGAGPGEKLFF.

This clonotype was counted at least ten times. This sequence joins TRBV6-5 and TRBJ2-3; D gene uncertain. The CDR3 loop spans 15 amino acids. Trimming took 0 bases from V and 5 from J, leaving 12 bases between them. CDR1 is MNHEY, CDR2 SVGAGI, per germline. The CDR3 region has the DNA TGTGCCAGCAGTTACTCGACCGTCGGTAAAGATACGCAGTATTTT. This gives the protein CASSYSTVGKDTQYF.

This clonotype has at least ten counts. In nucleotides, the CDR3 is TGTGCCAGCAGCTTGGCCCTGTCGATGAGAAGCTACACCTTC. Its translation: CASSLALSMRSYTF. V gene TRBV5-6 combines with J gene TRBJ1-2, with D hard to call. V was shortened by 0 bases and J by 9 bases, with 15 bases between the two germline ends. Germline V gene sequence: CDR1 SGHDT, CDR2 YYEEEE. The CDR3 is made up of 14 amino acids.

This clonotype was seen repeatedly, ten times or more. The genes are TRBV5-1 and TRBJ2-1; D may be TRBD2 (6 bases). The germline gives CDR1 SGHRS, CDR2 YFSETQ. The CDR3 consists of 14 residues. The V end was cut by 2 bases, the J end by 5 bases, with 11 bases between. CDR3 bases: TGCGCCAGCAGCTTTTCACTAGCAAACAATGAGCAGTTCTTC. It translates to CASSFSLANNEQFF.

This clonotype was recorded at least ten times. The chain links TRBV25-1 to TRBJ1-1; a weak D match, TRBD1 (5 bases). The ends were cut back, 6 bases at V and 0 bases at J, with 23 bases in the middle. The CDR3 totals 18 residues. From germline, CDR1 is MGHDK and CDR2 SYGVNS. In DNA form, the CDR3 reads TGTGCCAGCAGCCGAGGGGTGAGGGACGGATTTCTGAACACTGAAGCTTTCTTT. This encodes CASSRGVRDGFLNTEAFF.

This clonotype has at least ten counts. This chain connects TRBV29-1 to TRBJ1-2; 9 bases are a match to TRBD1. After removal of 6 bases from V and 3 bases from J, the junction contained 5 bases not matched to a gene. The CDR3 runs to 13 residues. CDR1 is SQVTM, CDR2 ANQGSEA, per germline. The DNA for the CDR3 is TGCAGCGTGGGACAGGGTCTGGACTATGGCTACACCTTC. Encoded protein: CSVGQGLDYGYTF.

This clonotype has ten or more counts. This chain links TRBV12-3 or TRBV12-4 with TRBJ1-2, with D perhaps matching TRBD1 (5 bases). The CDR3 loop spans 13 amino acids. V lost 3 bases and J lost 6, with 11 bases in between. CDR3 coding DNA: TGTGCCAGCAGTTTTGTGAAGGGGCATGGCTACACCTTC. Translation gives CASSFVKGHGYTF.

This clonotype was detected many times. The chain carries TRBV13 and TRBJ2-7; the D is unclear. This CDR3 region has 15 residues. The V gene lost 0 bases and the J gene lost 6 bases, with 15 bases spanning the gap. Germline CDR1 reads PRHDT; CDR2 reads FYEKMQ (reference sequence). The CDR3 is CASSLGRRAKFEQYV. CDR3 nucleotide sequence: TGTGCCAGCAGCTTAGGCCGACGAGCGAAGTTCGAGCAGTACGTC.

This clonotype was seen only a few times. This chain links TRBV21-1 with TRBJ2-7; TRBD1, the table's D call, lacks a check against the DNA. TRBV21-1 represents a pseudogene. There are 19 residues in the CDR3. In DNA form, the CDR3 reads TGTGCCAGCAGCCCACCCCGAGGGGCCAGGGGGCGATCAACCTACGAGCAGTACTTC. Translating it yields CASSPPRGARGRSTYEQYF.

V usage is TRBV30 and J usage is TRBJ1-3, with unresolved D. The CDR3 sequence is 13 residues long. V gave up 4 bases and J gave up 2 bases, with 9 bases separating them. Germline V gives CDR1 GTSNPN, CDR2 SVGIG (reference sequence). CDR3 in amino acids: CAWTVRTGNTIYF. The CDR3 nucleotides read TGTGCCTGGACGGTGAGAACTGGAAACACCATATATTTT.

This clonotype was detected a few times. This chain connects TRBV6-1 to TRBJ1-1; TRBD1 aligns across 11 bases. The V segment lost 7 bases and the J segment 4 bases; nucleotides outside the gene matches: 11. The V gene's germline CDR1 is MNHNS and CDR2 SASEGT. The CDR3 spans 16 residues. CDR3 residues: CASKNHPGTGGTEAFF. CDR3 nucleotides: TGTGCCAGCAAAAATCATCCCGGGACAGGGGGCACTGAAGCTTTCTTT.

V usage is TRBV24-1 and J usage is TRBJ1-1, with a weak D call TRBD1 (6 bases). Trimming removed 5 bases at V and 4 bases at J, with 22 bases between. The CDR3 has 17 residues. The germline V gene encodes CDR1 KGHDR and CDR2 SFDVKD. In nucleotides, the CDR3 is TGTGCCACCAGTGGGGTCGACAGGAATAGGAGTGGCACTGAAGCTTTCTTT. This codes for CATSGVDRNRSGTEAFF.

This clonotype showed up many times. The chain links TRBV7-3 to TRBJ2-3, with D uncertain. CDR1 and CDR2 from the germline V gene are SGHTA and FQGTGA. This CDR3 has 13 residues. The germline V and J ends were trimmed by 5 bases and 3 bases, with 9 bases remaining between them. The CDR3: CASSPFSTDTQYF. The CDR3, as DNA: TGTGCCAGCAGCCCGTTTTCGACAGATACGCAGTATTTT.

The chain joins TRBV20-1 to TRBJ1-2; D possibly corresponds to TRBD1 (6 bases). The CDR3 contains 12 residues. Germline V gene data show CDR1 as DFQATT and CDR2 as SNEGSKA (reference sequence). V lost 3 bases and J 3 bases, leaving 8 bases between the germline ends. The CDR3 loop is CSASRGYYGYTF. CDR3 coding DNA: TGCAGTGCTAGCAGGGGTTACTATGGCTACACCTTC.

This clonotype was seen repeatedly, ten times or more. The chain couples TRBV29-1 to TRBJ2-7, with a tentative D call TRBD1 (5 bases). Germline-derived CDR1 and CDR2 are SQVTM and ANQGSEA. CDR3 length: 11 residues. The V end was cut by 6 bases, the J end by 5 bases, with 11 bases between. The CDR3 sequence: CSVKKGNEQYF. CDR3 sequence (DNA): TGCAGCGTAAAGAAGGGGAACGAGCAGTACTTC.

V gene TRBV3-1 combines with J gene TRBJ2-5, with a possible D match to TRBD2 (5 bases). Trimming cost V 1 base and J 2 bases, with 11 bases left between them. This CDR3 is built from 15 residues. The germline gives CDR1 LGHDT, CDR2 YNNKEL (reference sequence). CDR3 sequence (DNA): TGTGCCAGCAGCCAAGTCGTTGGCGGGCAAGAGACCCAGTACTTC. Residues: CASSQVVGGQETQYF.

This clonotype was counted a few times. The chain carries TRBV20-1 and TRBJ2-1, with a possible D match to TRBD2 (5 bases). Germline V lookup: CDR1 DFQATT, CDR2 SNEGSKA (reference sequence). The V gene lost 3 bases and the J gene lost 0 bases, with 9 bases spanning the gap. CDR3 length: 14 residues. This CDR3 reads CSASFGVSYNEQFF. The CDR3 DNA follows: TGCAGTGCTAGTTTCGGGGTCTCCTACAATGAGCAGTTCTTC.

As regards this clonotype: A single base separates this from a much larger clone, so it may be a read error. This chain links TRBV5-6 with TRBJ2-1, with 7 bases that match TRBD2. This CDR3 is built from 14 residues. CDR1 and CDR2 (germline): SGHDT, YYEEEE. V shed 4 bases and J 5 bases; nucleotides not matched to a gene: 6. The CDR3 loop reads CASSPRTRDNEQFF. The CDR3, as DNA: TGTGCCAGCAGCCCCAGGACTAGGGACAATGAGCAGTTCTTC.

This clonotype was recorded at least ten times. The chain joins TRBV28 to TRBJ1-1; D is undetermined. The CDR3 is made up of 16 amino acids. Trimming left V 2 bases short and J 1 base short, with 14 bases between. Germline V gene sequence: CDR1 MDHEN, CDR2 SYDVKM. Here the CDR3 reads CASSLRVWGGNTEAFF. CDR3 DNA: TGTGCCAGCAGTTTAAGGGTATGGGGAGGGAACACTGAAGCTTTCTTT.